Below, 8 T cell receptor beta chains from the same sample are listed, as sequenced in a study of monozygotic twins with inflammatory bowel disease (dated by TCRdb to between 2018 and 2020). Libraries were prepared through 5' RACE. The listed sequencing device is Illumina HiSeq 2500. Reprocessed by TCRdb, the reads give a single entry per CDR3 protein sequence, without DNA. Per the sample table, the count is approximately 400,000 distinct CDR3 sequences. Clones ranked in the top ten supply 2% to 3% of the sample. The sequencing sample was made of blood. The source is a human donor with ulcerative colitis or Crohn's disease, or a healthy co-twin of an affected twin (not recorded which).

This chain links TRBV20-1 with TRBJ2-7; TCRdb picks TRBD2, but there is no DNA to check that call. Germline assignment: CDR1 DFQATT and CDR2 SNEGSKA (reference sequence). The CDR3 is made up of 16 amino acids. CDR3 in amino acids: CSAREGILAGGYEQYF.

The CDR3 loop is CASSVSRFISDEQFF. This chain links TRBV7-8 with TRBJ2-1. The CDR3 is 15 amino acids. Germline V gene lookup returns CDR1 SGHVS and CDR2 FQNEAQ.

The J gene is TRBJ2-7, the V gene TRBV7-6; TCRdb's D gene call, TRBD1, goes unchecked for lack of DNA. The CDR3 spans 15 residues. Germline lookup yields CDR1 SGHVS and CDR2 FNYEAQ. CDR3 protein: CASSLRQNPDYEQYF. Together with reference TRBV7-6 and TRBJ2-7, the CDR3 gives the full variable domain: GAGVSQSPRYKVTKRGQDVALRCDPISGHVSLYWYRQALGQGPEFLTYFNYEAQQDKSGLPNDRFSAERPEGSISTLTIQRTEQRDSAMYRCASSLRQNPDYEQYFGPGTRLTVT.

V and J are TRBV11-2 and TRBJ1-5. CDR1 SGHAT and CDR2 FQNNGV come from the germline V gene. CDR3 length: 13 amino acids. The CDR3 here is CASSHGGNQPQHF. The full variable domain, its missing parts supplied by reference TRBV11-2 and TRBJ1-5, is EAGVAQSPRYKIIEKRQSVAFWCNPISGHATLYWYQQILGQGPKLLIQFQNNGVVDDSQLPKDRFSAERLKGVDSTLKIQPAKLEDSAVYLCASSHGGNQPQHFGDGTRLSIL.

The CDR3 protein is CAISELAETQYF. The chain links TRBV10-3 to TRBJ2-5; TCRdb names TRBD2, which stays unverified in the absence of DNA. The CDR3 length is 12 residues. CDR1 is ENHRY and CDR2 is SYGVKD in the germline V gene.

V is TRBV5-1 and J is TRBJ1-2; as DNA is missing, the TRBD1 call by TCRdb cannot be tested. Germline V CDR1 and CDR2: SGHRS, YFSETQ. CDR3 length equals 15 residues. The CDR3: CASSWTDRENYGYTF.

The chain couples TRBV12-3 or TRBV12-4 to TRBJ1-2; the D call from TCRdb, TRBD1, cannot be confirmed without DNA. The CDR3 runs 12 residues. CDR3 region: CASSSRVGGYTF.

The chain carries TRBV6-2 or TRBV6-3 and TRBJ1-2. The CDR3 spans 13 residues. Germline V gene sequence: CDR1 MNHEY, CDR2 SVGEGT. The CDR3 sequence: CASSLTREGGYTF.